This T cell receptor (beta chain) was retrieved from a study of blood T cell repertoires in COVID-19. In the study overall: COVID-19 samples from acute and convalescent phases originated in the United States, Italy and Spain. The cDNA or gDNA used as material had been derived from T cells, B-cell-depleted T cells, or PBMCs.

CDR3 length: 13 residues. In the original analysis: Estimation of nucleated cell counts relied on the amplification of reference gene primers. Assay used: immunoSEQ multiplex PCR; TCRdb lists only in-frame clones, some missing. D and trimming come from the DNA, and the V and J calls and clone size come from that table. The sample has around 130,000 clones; 65% to 85% are singletons. Sequencing was performed on peripheral blood. This chain connects TRBV21-1 to TRBJ2-3; no check of the table's D call, TRBD2, against the DNA was made. TRBV21-1 is a known pseudogene. This clonotype was obtained from a human donor in a cohort sampled during active COVID-19. CDR3 sequence: CASGGNGTDTQYF. The CDR3 nucleotides are TGTGCCAGCGGGGGGAATGGCACAGATACGCAGTATTTT.